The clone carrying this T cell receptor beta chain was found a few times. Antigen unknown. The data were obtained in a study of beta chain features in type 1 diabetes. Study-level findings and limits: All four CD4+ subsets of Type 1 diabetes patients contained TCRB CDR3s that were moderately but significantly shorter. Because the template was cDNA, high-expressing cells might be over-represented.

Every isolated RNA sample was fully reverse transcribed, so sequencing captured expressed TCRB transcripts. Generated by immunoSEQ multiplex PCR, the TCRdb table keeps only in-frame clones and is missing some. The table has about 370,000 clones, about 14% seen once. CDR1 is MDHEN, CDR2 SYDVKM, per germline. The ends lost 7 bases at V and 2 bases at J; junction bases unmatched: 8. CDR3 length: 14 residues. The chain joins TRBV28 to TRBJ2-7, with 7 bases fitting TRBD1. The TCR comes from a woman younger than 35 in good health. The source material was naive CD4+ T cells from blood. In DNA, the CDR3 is TGTGCCAGCAACATCGCCGGGACAGCCTACGAGCAGTACTTC. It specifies CASNIAGTAYEQYF.